This T cell receptor (beta chain) emerged from a study of T cells after posttransplantation cyclophosphamide. This CDR3 spans 15 amino acids. V dropped 0 bases and J dropped 4 bases, with 12 bases sitting between them. Germline CDR1 and CDR2: SGDLS and YYNGEE. Study-wide results and limits: Later post-transplant blood repertoires were often dominated by donor CD8+ memory clones.

The table came from immunoSEQ multiplex PCR; TCRdb's copy has only in-frame clones and leaves some out. The sample has about 50,000 clones, 85% to 95% seen once. In the case of this clone: Its target is unknown.

The V call is TRBV9, the J call TRBJ2-3, with D hard to call. The origin of this receptor is a woman aged 30 to 39 in good health and a related stem cell transplant donor. Sequencing input: PBMCs. The CDR3 DNA reads TGTGCCAGCAGCGTAGTGACCAGCGCGGCAGATACGCAGTATTTT. Protein: CASSVVTSAADTQYF.